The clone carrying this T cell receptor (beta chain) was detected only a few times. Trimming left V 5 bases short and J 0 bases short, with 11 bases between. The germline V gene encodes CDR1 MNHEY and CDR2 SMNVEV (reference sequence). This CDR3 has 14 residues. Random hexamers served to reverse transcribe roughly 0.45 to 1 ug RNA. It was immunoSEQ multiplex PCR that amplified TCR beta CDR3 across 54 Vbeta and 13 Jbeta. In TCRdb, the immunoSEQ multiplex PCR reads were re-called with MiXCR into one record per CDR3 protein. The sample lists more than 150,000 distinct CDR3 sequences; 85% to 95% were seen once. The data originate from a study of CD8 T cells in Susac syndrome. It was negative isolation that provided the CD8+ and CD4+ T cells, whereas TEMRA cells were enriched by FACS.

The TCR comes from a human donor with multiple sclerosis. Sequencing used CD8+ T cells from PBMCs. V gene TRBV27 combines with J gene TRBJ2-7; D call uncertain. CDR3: CASSLERTSYEQYF. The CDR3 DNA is TGTGCCAGCAGTCTGGAGCGCACCTCCTACGAGCAGTACTTC.